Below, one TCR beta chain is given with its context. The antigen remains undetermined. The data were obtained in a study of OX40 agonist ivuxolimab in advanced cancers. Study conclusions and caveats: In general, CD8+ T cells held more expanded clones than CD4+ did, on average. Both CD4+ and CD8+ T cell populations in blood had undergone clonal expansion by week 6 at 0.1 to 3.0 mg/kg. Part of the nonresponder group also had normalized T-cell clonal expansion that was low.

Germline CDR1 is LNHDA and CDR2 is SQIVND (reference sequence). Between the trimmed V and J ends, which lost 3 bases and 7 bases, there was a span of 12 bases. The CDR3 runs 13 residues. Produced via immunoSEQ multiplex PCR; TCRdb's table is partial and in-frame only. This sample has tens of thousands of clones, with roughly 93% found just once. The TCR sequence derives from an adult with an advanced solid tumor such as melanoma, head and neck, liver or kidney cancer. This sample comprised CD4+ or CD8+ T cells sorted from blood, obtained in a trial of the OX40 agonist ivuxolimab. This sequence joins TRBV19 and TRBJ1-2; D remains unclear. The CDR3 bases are TGTGCCAGTAGTATTGGTAGGGTGACTGGCTACACCTTC. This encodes CASSIGRVTGYTF.